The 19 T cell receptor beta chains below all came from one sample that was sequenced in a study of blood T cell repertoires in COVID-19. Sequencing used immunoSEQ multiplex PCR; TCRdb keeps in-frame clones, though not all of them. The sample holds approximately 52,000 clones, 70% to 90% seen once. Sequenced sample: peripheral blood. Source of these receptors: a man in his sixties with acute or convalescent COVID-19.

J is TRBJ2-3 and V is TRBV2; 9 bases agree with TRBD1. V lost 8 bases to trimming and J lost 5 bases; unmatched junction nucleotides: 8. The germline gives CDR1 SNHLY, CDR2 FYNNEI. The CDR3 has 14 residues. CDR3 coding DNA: TGTGCCAGCTGGGACAGGGCGGATAGAGATACGCAGTATTTT. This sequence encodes CASWDRADRDTQYF.

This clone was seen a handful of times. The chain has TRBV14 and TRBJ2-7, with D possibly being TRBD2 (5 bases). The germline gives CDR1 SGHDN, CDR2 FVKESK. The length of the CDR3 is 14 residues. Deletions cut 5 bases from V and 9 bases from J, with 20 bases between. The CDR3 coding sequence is TGTGCCAGCAGCTCAATCGGGCCGGGGTCCCCGCAGTACTTC. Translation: CASSSIGPGSPQYF.

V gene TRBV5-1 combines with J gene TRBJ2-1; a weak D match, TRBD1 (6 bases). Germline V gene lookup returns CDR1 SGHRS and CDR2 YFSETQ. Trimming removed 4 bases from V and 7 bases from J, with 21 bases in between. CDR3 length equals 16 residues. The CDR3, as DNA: TGCGCCAGCAGCCAGTCAGCCAGGGCAGGGGAAAATGAGCAGTTCTTC. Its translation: CASSQSARAGENEQFF.

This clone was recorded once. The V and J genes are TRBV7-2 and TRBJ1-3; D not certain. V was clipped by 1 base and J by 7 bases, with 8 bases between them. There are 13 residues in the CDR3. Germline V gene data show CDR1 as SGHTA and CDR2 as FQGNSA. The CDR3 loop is CASSLGRSNTIYF. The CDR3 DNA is TGTGCCAGCAGCTTAGGCCGGAGCAACACCATATATTTT.

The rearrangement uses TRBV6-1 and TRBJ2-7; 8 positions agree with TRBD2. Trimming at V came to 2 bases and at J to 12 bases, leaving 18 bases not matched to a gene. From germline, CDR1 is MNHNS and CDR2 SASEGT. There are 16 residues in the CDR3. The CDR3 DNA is TGTGCCAGCAGTGAAAGGGATTATGGCGGGGGGACTTGGCGGTACTTC. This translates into CASSERDYGGGTWRYF.

The CDR3 nucleotides read TGTGCCAGCAGTCACACCCGACAGTCTGAAGCTTTCTTT. Translation gives CASSHTRQSEAFF. The genes are TRBV12-3 or TRBV12-4 and TRBJ1-1; perhaps TRBD1 as D (5 bases). The ends were cut back, 5 bases at V and 6 bases at J, with 13 bases in the middle. This CDR3 has 13 residues.

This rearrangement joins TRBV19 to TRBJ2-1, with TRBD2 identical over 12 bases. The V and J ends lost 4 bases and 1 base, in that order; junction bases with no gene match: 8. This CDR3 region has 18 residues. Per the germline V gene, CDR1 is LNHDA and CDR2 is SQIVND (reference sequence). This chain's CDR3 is CASSTHRTSGISYNEQFF. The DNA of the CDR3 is TGTGCCAGTAGTACCCATCGGACTAGCGGGATTTCCTACAATGAGCAGTTCTTC.

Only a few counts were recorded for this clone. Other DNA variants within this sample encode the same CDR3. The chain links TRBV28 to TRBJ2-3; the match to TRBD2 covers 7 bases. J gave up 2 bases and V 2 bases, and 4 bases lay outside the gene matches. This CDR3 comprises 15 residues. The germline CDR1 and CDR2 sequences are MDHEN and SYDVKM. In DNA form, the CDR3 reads TGTGCCAGCAGTTTAACGGGGGGAGACACAGATACGCAGTATTTT. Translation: CASSLTGGDTDTQYF. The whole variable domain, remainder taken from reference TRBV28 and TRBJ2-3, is DVKVTQSSRYLVKRTGEKVFLECVQDMDHENMFWYRQDPGLGLRLIYFSYDVKMKEKGDIPEGYSVSREKKERFSLILESASTNQTSMYLCASSLTGGDTDTQYFGPGTRLTVL.

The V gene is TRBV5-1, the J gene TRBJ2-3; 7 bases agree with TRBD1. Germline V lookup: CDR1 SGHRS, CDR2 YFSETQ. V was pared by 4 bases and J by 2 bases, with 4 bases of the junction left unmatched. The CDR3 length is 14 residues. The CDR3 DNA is TGCGCCAGCAGCCGGGACAGCCTCACAGATACGCAGTATTTT. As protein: CASSRDSLTDTQYF.

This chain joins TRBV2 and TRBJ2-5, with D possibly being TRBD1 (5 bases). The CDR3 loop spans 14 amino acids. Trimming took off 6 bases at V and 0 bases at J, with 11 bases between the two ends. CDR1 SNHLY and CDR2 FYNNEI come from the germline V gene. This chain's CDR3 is CASRKQANQETQYF. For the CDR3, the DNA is TGTGCCAGCAGGAAACAGGCGAACCAAGAGACCCAGTACTTC.

CDR3 protein: CASSEGLGQGNTEAFF. Written as DNA, the CDR3 is TGTGCCAGCAGTGAAGGTTTGGGACAGGGGAACACTGAAGCTTTCTTT. This sequence joins TRBV6-1 and TRBJ1-1; TRBD1 matches at 9 bases. The CDR3 runs to 16 residues. V was clipped by 1 base and J by 1 base; unmatched bases: 4. CDR1 is MNHNS, CDR2 SASEGT, per germline.

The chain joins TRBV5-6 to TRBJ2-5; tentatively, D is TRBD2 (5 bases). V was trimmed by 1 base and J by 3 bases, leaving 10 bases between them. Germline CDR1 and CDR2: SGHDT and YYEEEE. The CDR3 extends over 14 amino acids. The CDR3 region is CASSLSLREETQYF. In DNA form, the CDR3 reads TGTGCCAGCAGCTTGTCACTGCGGGAAGAGACCCAGTACTTC.

Here the CDR3 reads CASRGGLAGEQYF. CDR3 in DNA: TGTGCCAGCAGGGGGGGGCTAGCGGGAGAGCAGTACTTC. The chain has TRBV2 and TRBJ2-7; 9 bases align to TRBD2. The CDR3 runs 13 residues. Trimming at V came to 6 bases and at J to 7 bases, leaving 7 bases not matched to a gene. From germline, CDR1 is SNHLY and CDR2 FYNNEI.

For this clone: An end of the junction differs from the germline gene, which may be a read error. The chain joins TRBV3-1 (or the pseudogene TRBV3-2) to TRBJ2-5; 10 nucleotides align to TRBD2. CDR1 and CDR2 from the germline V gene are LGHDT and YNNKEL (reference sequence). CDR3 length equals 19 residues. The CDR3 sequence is CASSPLRLAGGRDQETQYF. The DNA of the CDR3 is TGTGCCAGCAGCCCACTCCGATTAGCGGGGGGCCGGGACCAAGAGACTCAGTACTTC.

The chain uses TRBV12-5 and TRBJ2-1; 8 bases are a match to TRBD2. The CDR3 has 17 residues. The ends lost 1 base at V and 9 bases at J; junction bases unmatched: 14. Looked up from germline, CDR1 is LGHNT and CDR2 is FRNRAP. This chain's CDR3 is CASGLGYDGGADIEQFF. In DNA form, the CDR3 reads TGTGCTAGTGGTTTGGGGTACGACGGGGGGGCCGATATTGAGCAGTTCTTC.

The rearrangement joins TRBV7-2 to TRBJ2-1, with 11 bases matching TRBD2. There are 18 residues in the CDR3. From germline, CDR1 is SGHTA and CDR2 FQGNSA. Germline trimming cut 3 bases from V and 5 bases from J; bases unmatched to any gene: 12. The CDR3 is CASSFALAGVYPDNEQFF. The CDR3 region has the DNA TGTGCCAGCAGCTTTGCACTAGCGGGAGTATACCCAGACAATGAGCAGTTCTTC.

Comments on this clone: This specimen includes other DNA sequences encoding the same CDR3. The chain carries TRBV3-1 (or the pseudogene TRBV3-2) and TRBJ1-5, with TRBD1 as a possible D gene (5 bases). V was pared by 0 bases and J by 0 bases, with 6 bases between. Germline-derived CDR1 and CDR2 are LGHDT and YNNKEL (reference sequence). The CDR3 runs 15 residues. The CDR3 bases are TGTGCCAGCAGCCAAGAGGGGGGTAGCAATCAGCCCCAGCATTTT. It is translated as CASSQEGGSNQPQHF.

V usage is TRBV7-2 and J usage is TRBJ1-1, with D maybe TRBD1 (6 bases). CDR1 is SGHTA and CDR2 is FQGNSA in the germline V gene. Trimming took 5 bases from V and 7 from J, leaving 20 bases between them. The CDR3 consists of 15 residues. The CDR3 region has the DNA TGTGCCAGCAGCCTCAACCCGCAGGGGCTTTTTGAAGCTTTCTTT. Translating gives CASSLNPQGLFEAFF.

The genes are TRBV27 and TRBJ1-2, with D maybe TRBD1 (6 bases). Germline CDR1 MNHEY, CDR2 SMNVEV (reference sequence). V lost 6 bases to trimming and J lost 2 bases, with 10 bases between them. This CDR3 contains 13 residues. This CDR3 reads CASSPGQNYGYTF. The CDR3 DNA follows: TGTGCCAGCAGCCCGGGACAAAACTATGGCTACACCTTC.